One and the same sample provided the 2 T cell receptor beta chains below, sequenced in a study of blood T cells in healthy people across ages. The authors ran a second PCR of 7 to 11 cycles using a sample-barcoded 5' primer and a J-beta primer mix. MiXCR was run by TCRdb on the 5' RACE reads, yielding one entry per CDR3 protein. The sample has 540,000 or so distinct CDR3 sequences, about 26% seen once. The sequencing sample was made of blood. These receptors came from a woman in her 70s in good health.

This clonotype was picked up a small number of times. V is TRBV21-1 and J is TRBJ2-4; the DNA was not compared with TRBD2, the D call given in the table. TRBV21-1 is deemed a pseudogene. CDR3 size: 16 residues. This CDR3 reads CASSLRRVRAKNIQYF. CDR3 bases: TGTGCCAGCAGCTTGAGGAGGGTACGGGCCAAAAACATTCAGTACTTC.

This sequence joins TRBV20-1 and TRBJ2-7; D ambiguous. CDR1 and CDR2 from the germline V gene are DFQATT and SNEGSKA (reference sequence). CDR3 length: 16 residues. Trimming removed 6 bases from V and 1 base from J, with 22 bases in between. CDR3 in amino acids: CSATNGRAIGSYEQYF. CDR3 coding DNA: TGCAGTGCCACAAATGGACGGGCGATTGGGTCCTACGAGCAGTACTTC.